The clone carrying this T cell receptor beta chain was seen a handful of times. This entry belongs to a study of T-cell memory formation after mild COVID-19. Germline-derived CDR1 and CDR2 are SGHNT and YENEEA. The CDR3 loop spans 15 amino acids. Trimming left V 4 bases short and J 2 bases short, with 12 bases between. TCRdb independently ran MiXCR on the 5' RACE reads; one entry per CDR3 protein. The repertoire holds about 390,000 distinct CDR3 sequences, with around 21% as singletons. Material for sequencing was PBMCs or a T cell subset sorted from them (not recorded which). The chain couples TRBV11-3 to TRBJ2-4; maybe TRBD1 (5 bases). This clonotype was obtained from an adult woman who had mild COVID-19 (a few samples of this study predate the infection). Cell type and time point are not known. The CDR3 nucleotides read TGTGCCAGCAGCTCCGTCCAGGGTCCCAAAAACATTCAGTACTTC. Its protein is CASSSVQGPKNIQYF.